What follows are 27 T cell receptor beta chains derived from one specimen sequenced in a study of shared clonotypes between healthy human individuals. The data were produced by immunoSEQ multiplex PCR, yet TCRdb's version contains in-frame clones alone and is incomplete. The sample consists of some 360,000 clones, more than 60% of them appearing once. The specimen sequenced was memory CD4+ T cells sorted from blood. Subset reported: CD45RA-negative fraction. All receptors derive from a man aged 30 to 45 in good health.

CDR3 sequence: CASSPDRAIIQPQHF. The CDR3 bases are TGTGCCAGCTCACCGGACAGGGCTATTATTCAGCCCCAGCATTTT. The chain uses TRBV18 and TRBJ1-5; 8 bases align to TRBD1. Trimming cost V 3 bases and J 6 bases; bases outside gene matches: 7. Looked up from germline, CDR1 is KGHSH and CDR2 is LQKENI. The CDR3 contains 15 residues.

In this sample, this clone turned up once. This chain links TRBV20-1 with TRBJ2-7; no clear D gene. V was pared by 3 bases and J by 7 bases, with 7 bases between. CDR3 size: 10 residues. The germline gives CDR1 DFQATT, CDR2 SNEGSKA (reference sequence). In DNA form, the CDR3 reads TGCAGTGCTAGTATCAGGGAGCAGTACTTC. This translates into CSASIREQYF.

This clone was seen once. V is TRBV2 and J is TRBJ2-1; perhaps TRBD2 as D (7 bases). V shed 7 bases and J shed 15 bases, with 16 bases lying between them. This CDR3 region has 11 residues. CDR1 and CDR2 from the germline V gene are SNHLY and FYNNEI. The CDR3 DNA sequence: TGTGCCAGCAACGAGGGGGGGGCCCTGTTCTTC. Its translation is CASNEGGALFF.

The chain employs TRBV5-7 and TRBJ2-2; no firm D call. TRBV5-7 is annotated as an ORF whose role is uncertain. Trimming stripped 6 bases from V and 6 bases from J, with 30 bases between. CDR3 length: 19 amino acids. CDR3 residues: CASNRTPARRILGAGELFF. The CDR3 nucleotides read TGTGCCAGCAACCGCACACCGGCACGCCGTATCTTAGGAGCCGGGGAGCTGTTTTTT.

This chain joins TRBV2 and TRBJ2-4; D is perhaps TRBD1 (6 bases). The CDR3 runs 14 residues. V was pared by 1 base and J by 9 bases, with 13 bases between. Germline-derived CDR1 and CDR2 are SNHLY and FYNNEI. The chain's CDR3 is CASSEGRGYAIQYF. In DNA form, the CDR3 reads TGTGCCAGCAGTGAAGGCAGGGGTTATGCCATTCAGTACTTC. Full variable domain (remainder filled in from reference TRBV2 and TRBJ2-4): EPEVTQTPSHQVTQMGQEVILRCVPISNHLYFYWYRQILGQKVEFLVSFYNNEISEKSEIFDDQFSVERPDGSNFTLKIRSTKLEDSAMYFCASSEGRGYAIQYFGAGTRLSVL.

This clone appeared once. The chain uses TRBV10-1 and TRBJ2-1, with a weak D call TRBD2 (6 bases). The length of the CDR3 is 16 residues. Germline CDR1 reads WNHNN; CDR2 reads SYGVQD (reference sequence). V was shortened by 6 bases and J by 2 bases, with 17 bases between the two germline ends. The CDR3 spells CASSEGTGVAYNEQFF. The CDR3 DNA reads as TGCGCCAGCAGCGAGGGGACGGGAGTCGCCTACAATGAGCAGTTCTTC.

The chain carries TRBV5-1 and TRBJ2-7; 8 bases line up with TRBD2. V gave up 1 base and J gave up 0 bases; unmatched junction bases: 12. Per germline, CDR1 SGHRS and CDR2 YFSETQ. The CDR3 spans 18 residues. The CDR3: CASSLRSRTSRHSYEQYF. DNA for the CDR3: TGCGCCAGCAGCTTGCGCTCGAGGACTAGCAGACACTCCTACGAGCAGTACTTC. The full variable domain, its missing parts supplied by reference TRBV5-1 and TRBJ2-7, is KAGVTQTPRYLIKTRGQQVTLSCSPISGHRSVSWYQQTPGQGLQFLFEYFSETQRNKGNFPGRFSGRQFSNSRSEMNVSTLELGDSALYLCASSLRSRTSRHSYEQYFGPGTRLTVT.

The rearrangement links TRBV28 to TRBJ1-1, with D perhaps matching TRBD1 (5 bases). The CDR3 contains 16 residues. Germline V gene data show CDR1 as MDHEN and CDR2 as SYDVKM. Trimming pared 5 bases from V and 6 bases from J, leaving 22 bases between. CDR3 region: CASSLRGEASVPEAFF. Written as DNA, the CDR3 is TGTGCCAGCAGTCTACGGGGGGAAGCTTCTGTCCCTGAAGCTTTCTTT.

This chain connects TRBV10-3 to TRBJ1-2, with 9 bases matching TRBD1. J gave up 6 bases and V 7 bases, and 6 bases lay outside the gene matches. The CDR3 is 13 amino acids. CDR1 ENHRY and CDR2 SYGVKD come from the germline V gene. The CDR3 reads CAIKSQGAHGYTF. CDR3 coding DNA: TGTGCCATCAAATCACAGGGGGCGCATGGCTACACCTTC.

The chain is built from TRBV10-1 and TRBJ2-2, with no clear D. Trimming took 7 bases from V and 4 from J, leaving 10 bases between them. The germline CDR1 and CDR2 sequences are WNHNN and SYGVQD (reference sequence). The CDR3 has 13 residues. The CDR3 spells CASNPDLTGELFF. As DNA, the CDR3 is TGCGCCAGCAACCCCGACCTCACCGGGGAGCTGTTTTTT.

The chain uses TRBV7-9 and TRBJ2-2, with D possibly being TRBD1 (5 bases). Looked up from germline, CDR1 is SEHNR and CDR2 is FQNEAQ (reference sequence). The CDR3 extends over 17 amino acids. V was cut by 0 bases and J by 1 base, with 12 bases left in between. CDR3 amino acids: CASSLAQDTWNTGELFF. The CDR3 coding sequence is TGTGCCAGCAGCTTAGCCCAGGACACCTGGAACACCGGGGAGCTGTTTTTT.

The gene calls are TRBV5-1 and TRBJ1-1; unclear D gene. V was trimmed by 5 bases and J by 6 bases, leaving 17 bases between them. Germline V lookup: CDR1 SGHRS, CDR2 YFSETQ. The CDR3 is made up of 14 amino acids. CDR3 DNA sequence: TGCGCCAGCAGGGTGTTCGGGGATCTGGCTGAAGCTTTCTTT. Amino acid sequence: CASRVFGDLAEAFF.

V is TRBV28 and J is TRBJ2-5; 10 nucleotides match TRBD2. The germline V gene has CDR1 MDHEN and CDR2 SYDVKM. The CDR3 spans 14 residues. V shed 6 bases and J 4 bases; nucleotides not matched to a gene: 5. CDR3 nucleotide sequence: TGTGCCAGCAGCCTAGCGGGAGTAGGAGAGACCCAGTACTTC. Its protein is CASSLAGVGETQYF.

V usage is TRBV18 and J usage is TRBJ1-4, with D perhaps TRBD1 (5 bases). From germline, CDR1 is KGHSH and CDR2 LQKENI. Trimming shortened V by 6 bases and J by 8 bases, and 13 bases separated the two germline ends. CDR3 length equals 13 residues. The CDR3: CASSWQGNEKLFF. The CDR3 DNA reads as TGTGCCAGCTCTTGGCAGGGAAACGAAAAACTGTTTTTT.

The table lists this clone with a count of one. The V call is TRBV9, the J call TRBJ1-4, with a weak D call TRBD1 (6 bases). Trimming pared 3 bases from V and 7 bases from J, leaving 16 bases between. CDR3 size: 15 residues. Germline loops: CDR1 SGDLS, CDR2 YYNGEE. The CDR3 DNA reads TGTGCCAGCAGCGGTACAGGGAGGAGTGGTGAAAAACTGTTTTTT. This codes for CASSGTGRSGEKLFF.

J is TRBJ2-5 and V is TRBV2; D is undetermined. The CDR3 consists of 12 residues. The ends were cut back, 7 bases at V and 0 bases at J, with 6 bases in the middle. The germline V gene encodes CDR1 SNHLY and CDR2 FYNNEI. Here the CDR3 reads CASMEYQETQYF. The CDR3 DNA is TGTGCCAGCATGGAGTACCAAGAGACCCAGTACTTC.

In its sample, this clone was seen a few times. The V and J genes are TRBV2 and TRBJ2-1; a weak D match, TRBD1 (5 bases). The CDR3 runs to 15 residues. Germline lookup yields CDR1 SNHLY and CDR2 FYNNEI. V lost 1 base, J lost 6 bases, and 13 bases lay in between. CDR3 protein: CASSEEQGWGNEQFF. The CDR3 DNA reads as TGTGCCAGCAGTGAAGAGCAGGGCTGGGGCAATGAGCAGTTCTTC. Supplemented by reference TRBV2 and TRBJ2-1, the full variable domain reads EPEVTQTPSHQVTQMGQEVILRCVPISNHLYFYWYRQILGQKVEFLVSFYNNEISEKSEIFDDQFSVERPDGSNFTLKIRSTKLEDSAMYFCASSEEQGWGNEQFFGPGTRLTVL.

V is TRBV18 and J is TRBJ2-6, with 7 nucleotides matching TRBD1. CDR3 length: 16 amino acids. The V and J ends lost 3 bases and 2 bases, in that order; junction bases with no gene match: 4. CDR1 is KGHSH, CDR2 LQKENI, per germline. CDR3 sequence (DNA): TGTGCCAGCTCACCCAACACAGGGGCTGGGGCCAACGTCCTGACTTTC. The encoded protein is CASSPNTGAGANVLTF.

CDR3 nucleotide sequence: TGCGCCAGCAGCTTGGAGGGACTAGCGGGGTACAGGGGGGAGACCCAGTACTTC. Its protein is CASSLEGLAGYRGETQYF. The rearrangement uses TRBV5-1 and TRBJ2-5; 13 nucleotides line up with TRBD2. The germline CDR1 and CDR2 sequences are SGHRS and YFSETQ. The CDR3 spans 18 residues. The ends lost 0 bases at V and 5 bases at J; junction bases unmatched: 10.

This clone is a singleton in its sample. The chain joins TRBV5-1 to TRBJ1-4; no definite D call. CDR1 and CDR2 (germline): SGHRS, YFSETQ. V was clipped by 0 bases and J by 5 bases, with 11 bases between them. This CDR3 is built from 15 residues. Written as DNA, the CDR3 is TGCGCCAGCAGCTTGGCCTCAGGTCCGAATGAAAAACTGTTTTTT. Its translation: CASSLASGPNEKLFF.

The chain uses TRBV6-1 and TRBJ1-2; 8 bases are shared with TRBD1. With 7 bases clipped from V and 6 bases from J, the junction kept 7 bases outside the gene matches. Per germline, CDR1 MNHNS and CDR2 SASEGT. The CDR3 is made up of 13 amino acids. The CDR3 protein is CASIGPGGDGYTF. As DNA, the CDR3 is TGTGCCAGCATCGGCCCAGGGGGCGATGGCTACACCTTC.

The chain is built from TRBV2 and TRBJ2-7; no clear D. Germline CDR1 SNHLY, CDR2 FYNNEI. The CDR3 runs to 17 residues. The germline V and J ends were trimmed by 3 bases and 6 bases, with 24 bases remaining between them. This chain's CDR3 is CASSDMGAVAVFLEQYF. In DNA, the CDR3 is TGTGCCAGCAGTGATATGGGTGCCGTCGCCGTTTTCCTCGAGCAGTACTTC.

The chain employs TRBV28 and TRBJ1-2, with a possible D match to TRBD1 (6 bases). The CDR3 consists of 16 residues. V lost 0 bases and J lost 8, with 19 bases in between. CDR1 is MDHEN and CDR2 is SYDVKM in the germline V gene. CDR3 in amino acids: CASSLWGGGKYSGYTF. CDR3 in DNA: TGTGCCAGCAGTTTATGGGGGGGCGGAAAGTATTCCGGCTACACCTTC.

This clone was counted once. The gene calls are TRBV10-3 and TRBJ1-3, with D unresolved. The CDR3 loop spans 14 amino acids. The germline gives CDR1 ENHRY, CDR2 SYGVKD. The germline V and J ends were trimmed by 4 bases and 0 bases, with 7 bases remaining between them. The CDR3 region has the DNA TGTGCCATCAGTGGGCCAGCCTCTGGAAACACCATATATTTT. Protein product: CAISGPASGNTIYF.

This sequence joins TRBV19 and TRBJ2-1; weak D call: TRBD2 (6 bases). V lost 6 bases and J lost 8, with 17 bases in between. The germline gives CDR1 LNHDA, CDR2 SQIVND (reference sequence). The length of the CDR3 is 14 residues. The CDR3 loop reads CASRPFGTAYEQFF. CDR3 DNA sequence: TGTGCCAGTAGGCCCTTCGGGACTGCCTATGAGCAGTTCTTC.

The chain uses TRBV5-1 and TRBJ1-1; D is unresolved. The CDR3 has 14 amino acids. The germline V gene encodes CDR1 SGHRS and CDR2 YFSETQ. V gave up 2 bases and J gave up 1 base, with 9 bases separating them. The CDR3 sequence: CASSFQSPNTEAFF. DNA of the CDR3: TGCGCCAGCAGCTTTCAGAGTCCGAACACTGAAGCTTTCTTT.

This clone was seen a few times. This rearrangement joins TRBV28 to TRBJ1-1; 7 bases match TRBD1. CDR1 is MDHEN, CDR2 SYDVKM, per germline. The CDR3 runs to 14 residues. V lost 6 bases to trimming and J lost 1 base; unmatched junction nucleotides: 5. The CDR3 loop reads CASRQGTENTEAFF. The CDR3 DNA is TGTGCCAGCAGACAAGGGACAGAGAACACTGAAGCTTTCTTT.